The T cell receptor (beta chain) under discussion was sequenced for a study of CD8 T cells in ankylosing spondylitis. MiXCR, run by TCRdb on the 5' RACE reads, gives a single entry per CDR3 protein. The table shows around 300,000 distinct CDR3 sequences, with around a tenth occurring only once. Findings of the study overall: Disease-associated clones were CD8+ and fairly uncommon in peripheral blood.

Comments on this clonotype: Antigen unknown. One junction end does not reproduce the germline sequence, and a read error may be involved.

CDR3 length equals 15 residues. This clonotype originated in a female donor with ankylosing spondylitis or in good health (not recorded which). Sequenced input: blood, either unsorted or a sorted T cell fraction (not recorded which). This chain links TRBV12-3 or TRBV12-4 with TRBJ1-6, with D maybe TRBD1 (6 bases). The CDR3 DNA follows: TGTGCCGGCAGACTGATGACAGGCGGGAATTCACCCCTCCACTTT. Its translation is CAGRLMTGGNSPLHF.